A selection of T cell receptor beta chains follows, all from one sample in a study of T-cell memory formation after mild COVID-19. TCRdb reanalysed the 5' RACE reads using MiXCR and keeps one entry per CDR3 protein. Altogether about 420,000 distinct CDR3 sequences are present, about a quarter being singletons, with the ten largest covering around 13%. The sequencing input was PBMCs or a T cell subset sorted from them (not recorded which). These receptor sequences come from an adult woman who had mild COVID-19 (a few samples of this study predate the infection). Cell type and time point are not known. Both conserved end residues are trimmed from each CDR3.

V: TRBV15
CDR3: ATSASSPDEQF

V: TRBV9
CDR3: ASSSSRGDEQF

V: TRBV29-1
CDR3: SITRGAYNEQF

V: TRBV9
CDR3: ASSVGGDPMGQF

V: TRBV6-5
CDR3: ASRRQGGGEQY

V: TRBV7-9
CDR3: ASSLRDHSYNEQF

V: TRBV5-1
CDR3: ASSQIDNTEAF

V: TRBV25-1
CDR3: ASRLQGVETQY

V: TRBV9
CDR3: ASSARSGGEETQY

V: TRBV6-1
CDR3: ASAPEGDPTDTQY

V: TRBV24-1
CDR3: ATSDPSLNRGSRFDTQY

V: TRBV27
CDR3: ASRRQGVSYEQY

V: TRBV29-1
CDR3: SVEDSSGAYEQY

V: TRBV2
CDR3: ASSEKRGTRGYT

V: TRBV11-2
CDR3: ASSLDGAPGSPLH

V: TRBV7-9
CDR3: ASSLVSGGTEAF

V: TRBV12-3/TRBV12-4
CDR3: ASSFGQRGAEAF

V: TRBV5-1
CDR3: ASSLDPDRGPNTEAF

V: TRBV4-1
CDR3: ASSQRTDLGQF

V: TRBV29-1
CDR3: SVGNRVYEQY

V: TRBV10-3
CDR3: ASRDYTDTQY

V: TRBV5-1
CDR3: ASSYSGGDQETQY

V: TRBV11-2
CDR3: ASSLDRFGTSLQETQY

V: TRBV7-2
CDR3: ASSLVRGAPPDTQY

V: TRBV9
CDR3: ASSFRRGTDTQY

V: TRBV5-5
CDR3: ASSRAQGWSTEAF

V: TRBV4-3
CDR3: ASSPNRGRRSGELF

V: TRBV10-3
CDR3: AISESGTGRLGNQPQH

V: TRBV6-5
CDR3: ASSPRPPDPLYHNEQF

V: TRBV4-1
CDR3: ASSQDLRRDYGYT

V: TRBV2
CDR3: ASSHSGTRRGEETQY

V: TRBV9
CDR3: ASSVEISGLSPDTQY

V: TRBV18
CDR3: ASSSGVTEANYGYT

V: TRBV5-6
CDR3: ASSVGPETF

V: TRBV5-1
CDR3: ASSFDGTLYEQY

V: TRBV30
CDR3: AWSVSVAPSTDTQY

V: TRBV9
CDR3: ASSSTSGDETQY

V: TRBV20-1
CDR3: SARVTGPTYEQY

V: TRBV2
CDR3: ASSEWLAPTNEQF

V: TRBV14
CDR3: ASSQRVAAYYEQY

V: TRBV7-9
CDR3: ASSLLPSLSLT